The clone carrying this T cell receptor (beta chain) was picked up a small number of times. The antigen is unknown. The time point here: baseline, week 1 (first vaccination visit). The treatment was: pre-vaccination baseline after standard-of-care therapy. TCRdb keeps only in-frame clones here, not all; method: immunoSEQ multiplex PCR. The data contain around 63,000 clones, approximately 92% of them singletons. The data belong to a study of a mutant IDH1 vaccine in newly diagnosed glioma. Study-level background: Sex distribution of treated patients was approximately 60% male and around 38% female; mean age was 40.4 years. Before enrollment, the patients had been treated with radiotherapy alone, temozolomide alone, or both together. Most of them had received both.

Study findings and constraints: Immune responses arising from the vaccine appeared in 80% to 95% of patients. Pseudoprogression appears to have had no connection to changes in top peripheral T cell clonotypes.

From germline, CDR1 is SGHTA and CDR2 FQGNSA. V was trimmed by 5 bases and J by 10 bases, leaving 11 bases between them. The CDR3 covers 11 residues. This TCR was recovered from a man aged 45-65 years with glioma. The chain joins TRBV7-2 to TRBJ1-1, with a weak D call TRBD1 (5 bases). The sequencing here drew on PBMCs, taken from a glioma patient treated with radiotherapy, temozolomide or both. The CDR3 coding sequence is TGTGCCAGCAGCGAGCTCAGGGCAGCTTTCTTT. Translating gives CASSELRAAFF.